The TCR beta chain described here comes from a study of shared clonotypes between healthy human individuals (dated by TCRdb to about 2020). For the wider study: The cohort comprised a couple of women and a few men aged 18 to 49 years. Blood TCR repertoires of 5 or 6 healthy adults were deeply sequenced to estimate repertoire size and the extent of clonotype sharing between individuals. Libraries were prepared and TCR repertoires were sequenced by different laboratories using diverse techniques, in order to increase sequencing depth and limit assay-specific biases. Between about 0.85 and 9.5 billion PBMCs per donor were obtained by leukapheresis. For each donor, CD4 naive and CD4 memory were each run on three plates, CD8 naive on two plates, and CD8 memory on one plate. The paper's findings and limits, for the study overall: About 5% of naive CD4, 3.5% of naive CD8, 2% to 2.5% of memory CD4, and around 0.42% of memory CD8 clonotypes were shared across a few donors. Pairwise subsampling led to the expectation that sequencing depth would affect the degree of clonotype sharing among donors. Naive subsets generally had larger estimated clonotype richness than memory subsets. Incomplete sequencing was indicated by rarefaction of sorted-subset datasets, despite the large sequencing depth. The small number of donors limited the genetic and exposure-history diversity represented. Higher generation probabilities were observed for clonotypes shared by all four sorted-subset donors than for non-shared clonotypes. Only blood was sampled, and tissue TCR repertoires likely differ from those in blood.

A distance of 12 bases separates the germline ends of V and J, which lose 2 bases and 0 bases respectively. The germline V gene specifies MGHRA as CDR1 and YSYEKL as CDR2. Including the terminal cysteine and phenylalanine, the CDR3 comprises 16 residues. The sequence is cut down to CDR3 DNA, 48 bases in frame from base 1. As to this clone: No antigen is known for it. It has no much larger one-base neighbor in the sample; base qualities were not kept.

The donors were healthy, HIV-negative adults who had no recently reported acute infections or vaccinations. Every donor was a Caucasian adult living in Nashville, Tennessee, USA. CD4+ T cells were enriched by magnetic negative selection; naive cells were then positively selected on CD45RA, and the negative fraction formed the memory subset. After blood collection by leukapheresis, PBMCs were isolated using Ficoll-Histopaque density gradient centrifugation and then cryopreserved in the vapor phase of liquid nitrogen. Purity and quantity of every magnetically sorted T cell population were checked by analytical flow cytometry. Genomic DNA was isolated from each sorted fraction and quantified by UV absorbance on a Nanodrop 2000c. Using the deep immunoSEQ assay, TCR CDR3 regions were amplified from genomic DNA by multiplex PCR. For each cell subset, the extracted genomic DNA was distributed evenly across all wells of several immunoSEQ 96-well plates, and each plate served as one replicate. For sorted subsets, each replicate PCR was loaded with approximately 0.2 ug genomic DNA, equivalent to roughly 30,000 T cell genomes. The purified libraries were quantified using a Qubit 3.0 fluorometer, sized with a Bioanalyzer 2100, and then quantified again using the KAPA Library Quantification kit. Every immunoSEQ 96-well plate was sequenced on a separate single-read 150-cycle Illumina NextSeq 550 flow cell. Regarding the original processing steps: Because the immunoSEQ output included only junctional sequences and no quality scores, the filtering could not be the same as the filtering used for full-length reads. To assign V/J genes and CDR3, sequences were annotated against IMGT germline references using PyIR, a Python wrapper for IgBLAST v1.9. Any read was removed if the V/J assignment was weak (E-value above 1e-6), the CDR3 was missing, or the read contained stop codons, out-of-frame junctions, or ambiguous translated residues. V3J clonotypes were defined as sequences sharing an identical inferred V gene, J gene, and CDR3 amino acid sequence. Percentage overlap between repertoires was computed as shared unique clonotypes divided by the size of the smaller repertoire. RTK rarefaction, the Chao1 estimator, and Recon v2.1 estimates of unobserved clonotypes were used to assess repertoire richness. Generation probabilities were computed with OLGA for all TCRbeta clonotypes obtained by the gDNA method from four donors. What TCRdb holds here is the immuneACCESS table cut down to in-frame rearrangements. Part of the clones is not present; checked against another copy, under half of the missing clones reflect an unresolved V gene, and the others are unexplained. V, J and clone size are those of that table, while D and trimming were read from the DNA. The sample includes approximately 740,000 clones, with around 67% observed a single time. The ten largest clones add up to 1.5% to 2% of the sample.

The specimen sequenced was memory CD4+ T cells sorted from blood. This sample's cell subset or site label indicates: CD45RA-negative fraction. The TCR comes from a woman in her 30s in good health. The chain is made from TRBV4-1 and TRBJ2-3; a tentative D match to TRBD2 spans 5 bases. The CDR3 region reads CASSQKRTRSTDTQYF. The nucleotide sequence is TGCGCCAGCAGCCAAAAGAGGACTCGTAGCACAGATACGCAGTATTTT.